One sample yielded the 15 T cell receptor beta chains listed below, sequenced in a study of early T cells in non-severe SARS-CoV-2 infection (dated by TCRdb to about 2021). The library was obtained by 5' RACE. The data were produced on a NextSeq 500. In TCRdb, the public reads were trimmed at Q25 with fastp and aligned with MiXCR, with productive beta chains retained. Rows are combined by CDR3 protein, so each entry shows the most common genes and DNA. The table for this sample lists around 21,000 distinct CDR3 sequences; under 5% of them were counted only once. The top ten hold more than 1.2% of the sample. Sequenced sample: whole blood. These receptors all stem from an adult who was a healthcare worker with PCR-confirmed SARS-CoV-2 infection or an uninfected control (not recorded which).

This clonotype was seen a few times. The chain recombines TRBV7-6 with TRBJ2-5, with 7 bases aligning to TRBD2. The V and J ends lost 6 bases and 4 bases, in that order; junction bases with no gene match: 8. Germline CDR1 is SGHVS and CDR2 is FNYEAQ. CDR3 length equals 14 residues. In nucleotides, the CDR3 is TGTGCCAGCAGTAGGACTAGGTCATTAGAGACCCAGTACTTC. It yields the protein CASSRTRSLETQYF.

This clonotype is medium-sized (0.01 to 0.1%). V gene TRBV6-2 or TRBV6-3 combines with J gene TRBJ2-5, with 7 bases fitting TRBD1. This CDR3 has 13 amino acids. The V gene end was trimmed by 5 bases and the J gene end by 6 bases; junction bases not matched to a gene: 6. Per germline, CDR1 MNHEY and CDR2 SVGEGT. CDR3 loop: CASSPGTAKTQYF. CDR3 DNA: TGTGCCAGCAGTCCCGGGACAGCGAAGACCCAGTACTTC.

V and J are TRBV5-1 and TRBJ1-3, with 8 bases aligning to TRBD1. V was clipped by 6 bases and J by 15 bases; unmatched bases: 20. The CDR3 runs to 15 residues. CDR1 SGHRS and CDR2 YFSETQ come from the germline V gene. The CDR3 region has the DNA TGCGCCAGCACGCCCCATCCGGGACAGGCGATCCCCCCATATTTT. Translation: CASTPHPGQAIPPYF.

This clonotype was counted at least ten times. CDR3 loop: CASSMGGEASGLQPSSYNEQFF. The CDR3, as DNA: TGTGCCAGTAGTATGGGAGGGGAGGCTAGCGGACTTCAACCGAGCTCCTACAATGAGCAGTTCTTC. The rearrangement joins TRBV19 to TRBJ2-1; 7 bases match TRBD2. V was pared by 3 bases and J by 0 bases, with 23 bases of the junction left unmatched. This CDR3 is 22 amino acids long. From germline, CDR1 is LNHDA and CDR2 SQIVND (reference sequence).

This clonotype was detected ten times or more. The rearrangement joins TRBV24-1 to TRBJ2-5, with 8 bases lining up with TRBD2. Germline V lookup: CDR1 KGHDR, CDR2 SFDVKD. With V trimmed by 4 bases and J by 3 bases, 9 bases remained unmatched. The CDR3 has 16 amino acids. The CDR3 sequence: CATSEASGGGKETQYF. In DNA form, the CDR3 reads TGTGCCACCAGTGAAGCAAGCGGGGGAGGGAAAGAGACCCAGTACTTC.

By sample fraction, this clonotype is medium-sized. V is TRBV7-8 and J is TRBJ1-2; 8 bases are a match to TRBD1. This CDR3 has 15 residues. V was pared by 3 bases and J by 5 bases, with 8 bases of the junction left unmatched. In germline, CDR1 is SGHVS, CDR2 FQNEAQ. As DNA, the CDR3 is TGTGCCAGCAGCTTGACAGGGGAGTCAGTGTATGGCTACACCTTC. Its protein is CASSLTGESVYGYTF.

This clonotype was found a few times. The chain employs TRBV6-6 and TRBJ2-7; the match to TRBD2 covers 10 bases. V shed 2 bases and J 3 bases; nucleotides not matched to a gene: 10. The CDR3 totals 17 residues. Germline assignment: CDR1 MNHNY and CDR2 SVGAGI (reference sequence). The CDR3 loop reads CASSYGQRGGPNYEQYF. The DNA of the CDR3 is TGTGCCAGCAGTTACGGCCAGCGGGGGGGCCCGAACTACGAGCAGTACTTC.

This clonotype was found many times. The chain joins TRBV18 to TRBJ1-2; a weak D match, TRBD1 (5 bases). V shed 3 bases and J shed 5 bases, with 16 bases lying between them. CDR3 length equals 15 residues. Germline V gene data show CDR1 as KGHSH and CDR2 as LQKENI. The CDR3 DNA is TGTGCCAGCTCACCCCTTGGGGACGGACTTTATGGCTACACCTTC. As protein: CASSPLGDGLYGYTF.

This clonotype has a count of ten or more. The chain is built from TRBV3-1 and TRBJ2-2; no reliable D call. V lost 0 bases and J lost 0, with 11 bases in between. Germline V lookup: CDR1 LGHDT, CDR2 YNNKEL (reference sequence). The length of the CDR3 is 17 residues. CDR3 protein: CASSQDRNPANTGELFF. CDR3 sequence (DNA): TGTGCCAGCAGCCAAGATCGGAACCCCGCGAACACCGGGGAGCTGTTTTTT.

The J gene is TRBJ2-2, the V gene TRBV6-6; possibly TRBD2 for D (5 bases). Germline-derived CDR1 and CDR2 are MNHNY and SVGAGI (reference sequence). V lost 8 bases and J 4 bases, leaving 14 bases between the germline ends. There are 14 residues in the CDR3. CDR3 bases: TGTGCCAGCGGAGGCACAGCAAGCACCGGGGAGCTGTTTTTT. Translating it yields CASGGTASTGELFF.

This clonotype has at least ten counts. The chain carries TRBV6-1 and TRBJ2-7; D is perhaps TRBD2 (5 bases). The CDR3 has 16 residues. In germline, CDR1 is MNHNS, CDR2 SASEGT. V lost 4 bases and J 0 bases, leaving 16 bases between the germline ends. The CDR3 DNA sequence: TGTGCCAGCAGTGGCCCTACGGGAACGGTCTCCTACGAGCAGTACTTC. It is translated as CASSGPTGTVSYEQYF.

The gene calls are TRBV6-6 and TRBJ1-6, with 9 bases fitting TRBD1. CDR1 and CDR2 from the germline V gene are MNHNY and SVGAGI (reference sequence). The CDR3 runs to 17 residues. With 6 bases clipped from V and 9 bases from J, the junction kept 15 bases outside the gene matches. CDR3 loop: CASSPNPGTGWISPLHF. CDR3 DNA sequence: TGTGCCAGCAGCCCCAACCCCGGGACAGGGTGGATTTCACCCCTCCACTTT.

The CDR3 DNA reads TGTGCCAGCTCACCATTAACGGGTTCGAAAGCTTTCTTT. It is translated as CASSPLTGSKAFF. The chain is built from TRBV18 and TRBJ1-1, with D unresolved. The germline gives CDR1 KGHSH, CDR2 LQKENI. The CDR3 has 13 amino acids. V lost 2 bases and J 9 bases, leaving 13 bases between the germline ends.

This clonotype was seen at least ten times. J is TRBJ2-7 and V is TRBV21-1; the listed D gene, TRBD1, was not tested against the DNA. TRBV21-1 is reported as a pseudogene. CDR3 length: 11 residues. CDR3 DNA: TGTGCCACCCTAGGGGTGTACGAGCAGTACTTC. This translates into CATLGVYEQYF.

This clonotype has only a few counts. The V gene is TRBV11-2, the J gene TRBJ2-7; D not resolved. V was trimmed by 5 bases and J by 3 bases, leaving 11 bases between them. Germline assignment: CDR1 SGHAT and CDR2 FQNNGV. The CDR3 extends over 13 amino acids. The DNA for the CDR3 is TGTGCCAGCAGCCCCTTAGTGGGCTACGAGCAGTACTTC. Translated, it gives CASSPLVGYEQYF.